This entry concerns a single T cell receptor (beta chain). The CDR3 is 16 amino acids. Germline CDR1 SGDLS, CDR2 YYNGEE. V lost 4 bases to trimming and J lost 8 bases; unmatched junction nucleotides: 14. The repertoire was sequenced with immunoSEQ multiplex PCR; TCRdb's copy has only in-frame clones and lacks some. Among more than 140,000 clones, roughly 90% were seen once, and the ten largest hold 2.5% to 3.5%. This entry is derived from a study of T cell responses to AZD1222 COVID-19 vaccine. This clonotype was sampled from an adult in good health. V is TRBV9 and J is TRBJ2-1; 8 bases agree with TRBD2. The material sequenced was peripheral blood, taken on day 0 of AZD1222 vaccination. The CDR3 loop reads CASSPRGGRLGDEQFF. For the CDR3, the DNA is TGTGCCAGCAGCCCCCGCGGCGGGAGGCTTGGCGATGAGCAGTTCTTC.